These 22 T cell receptor beta chains share one sample of origin, sequenced in a study of blood T cell repertoires in COVID-19. Assay: immunoSEQ multiplex PCR; the TCRdb copy retains only in-frame clones and omits some. Of around 300,000 clones in the sample, 80% to 90% were seen once. Sequencing used PBMCs or T cells enriched from blood (not recorded which). These receptor sequences come from a woman in her twenties or thirties who had recovered from COVID-19.

This chain connects TRBV3-1 (or the pseudogene TRBV3-2) to TRBJ2-3; D may be TRBD1 (5 bases). The ends were cut back, 5 bases at V and 0 bases at J, with 12 bases in the middle. CDR1 and CDR2 from the germline V gene are LGHDT and YNNKEL (reference sequence). The CDR3 length is 15 residues. The CDR3 nucleotides are TGTGCCAGCAGCTACGGACACGGTAGCACAGATACGCAGTATTTT. Protein product: CASSYGHGSTDTQYF.

This chain links TRBV2 with TRBJ2-7, with 8 bases aligning to TRBD1. The J segment lost 1 base and the V segment lost 9 bases, leaving 8 bases of the junction unmatched. The germline V gene has CDR1 SNHLY and CDR2 FYNNEI. This CDR3 is 14 amino acids long. CDR3 region: CARSWTGRSYEQYF. In DNA, the CDR3 is TGTGCCAGGAGTTGGACAGGGCGTTCCTACGAGCAGTACTTC.

V gene TRBV5-5 combines with J gene TRBJ1-2; TRBD1 aligns across 7 bases. The CDR3 contains 14 residues. The V segment lost 4 bases and the J segment 3 bases; nucleotides outside the gene matches: 6. Germline assignment: CDR1 SGHKS and CDR2 YYEKEE (reference sequence). Written as DNA, the CDR3 is TGTGCCAGCAGCACACAGGGGATGCACTATGGCTACACCTTC. Amino acid sequence: CASSTQGMHYGYTF.

The chain employs TRBV4-2 and TRBJ2-1, with 10 bases that match TRBD2. The CDR3 is 16 residues long. Per the germline V gene, CDR1 is LGHNA and CDR2 is YNFKEQ. V shed 2 bases, J shed 4 bases, and the junction held 5 bases outside the gene matches. CDR3 nucleotides: TGTGCCAGCAGCCAATTAGCGGGGGGACTATACAATGAGCAGTTCTTC. Translated: CASSQLAGGLYNEQFF.

The V and J genes are TRBV6-1 and TRBJ2-7; D may be TRBD2 (5 bases). The V and J ends lost 1 base and 6 bases respectively, with 10 bases between them. Germline CDR1 is MNHNS and CDR2 is SASEGT. CDR3 length equals 13 residues. The CDR3 nucleotides read TGTGCCAGCAGTGAAGGGAGGTTACTCGAGCAGTACTTC. This encodes CASSEGRLLEQYF.

The gene calls are TRBV11-3 and TRBJ2-1; 12 bases align to TRBD2. The CDR3 is 15 amino acids. The germline gives CDR1 SGHNT, CDR2 YENEEA. Trimming cost V 4 bases and J 9 bases; bases outside gene matches: 7. CDR3 bases: TGTGCCAGCAGCTGGACTAGCGGGGAAGGTCGTGAGCAGTTCTTC. Protein: CASSWTSGEGREQFF.

This clone was seen more than once but under ten times. V gene TRBV6-5 combines with J gene TRBJ1-5, with 8 nucleotides matching TRBD1. CDR1 is MNHEY, CDR2 SVGAGI, per germline. The CDR3 contains 13 residues. Trimming cost V 8 bases and J 5 bases; bases outside gene matches: 5. CDR3 bases: TGTGCCAGCGGGGACAGGTGGGATCAGCCCCAGCATTTT. Translating gives CASGDRWDQPQHF.

The gene calls are TRBV19 and TRBJ1-5; D is uncertain. In germline, CDR1 is LNHDA, CDR2 SQIVND (reference sequence). CDR3 length: 15 amino acids. V shed 7 bases and J shed 2 bases, with 15 bases lying between them. CDR3 in amino acids: CASTPSPSGNQPQHF. CDR3 DNA: TGTGCCAGTACCCCGTCCCCGTCGGGCAATCAGCCCCAGCATTTT.

The chain links TRBV18 to TRBJ1-4, with TRBD1 matching 9 bases. Looked up from germline, CDR1 is KGHSH and CDR2 is LQKENI. Trimming took 3 bases from V and 4 from J; bases not matched to a gene: 6. The CDR3 loop spans 16 amino acids. The CDR3 loop reads CASSPTPGQGNEKLFF. CDR3 coding DNA: TGTGCCAGCTCACCTACCCCGGGACAGGGTAATGAAAAACTGTTTTTT.

This clone has just one count. This chain connects TRBV4-1 to TRBJ2-6, with 7 bases that match TRBD1. Germline assignment: CDR1 MGHRA and CDR2 YSYEKL. V lost 5 bases, J lost 0 bases, and 1 base stayed unmatched. This CDR3 contains 15 residues. CDR3 amino acids: CASSRDSSGANVLTF. The DNA for the CDR3 is TGCGCCAGCAGCAGGGACAGCTCTGGGGCCAACGTCCTGACTTTC.

The chain couples TRBV12-3 or TRBV12-4 to TRBJ2-5, with a tentative D call TRBD1 (5 bases). The V end lost 5 bases, the J end lost 5 bases, and 12 bases lay between the germline ends. The CDR3 length is 13 residues. This CDR3 is CASSLGAWETQYF. In DNA, the CDR3 is TGTGCCAGCAGTCTAGGGGCGTGGGAGACCCAGTACTTC.

The rearrangement links TRBV10-3 to TRBJ1-4, with D tentatively TRBD1 (5 bases). Trimming removed 3 bases from V and 8 bases from J, with 13 bases in between. CDR3 length: 14 amino acids. Germline values: CDR1 ENHRY, CDR2 SYGVKD. CDR3 coding DNA: TGTGCCATCAGTGAAACCGGGGGAGGAGAAAAACTGTTTTTT. Translation gives CAISETGGGEKLFF.

The rearrangement joins TRBV11-2 to TRBJ2-5; no firm D call. This CDR3 has 14 amino acids. In germline, CDR1 is SGHAT, CDR2 FQNNGV. The V gene lost 2 bases and the J gene lost 5 bases, with 12 bases spanning the gap. The DNA for the CDR3 is TGTGCCAGCAGCTTATTTTCGGAGAGGGAGACCCAGTACTTC. Translated, it gives CASSLFSERETQYF.

This clone was seen a handful of times. The V gene is TRBV19, the J gene TRBJ1-1, with a weak D call TRBD1 (6 bases). The CDR3 runs 14 residues. Germline CDR1 LNHDA, CDR2 SQIVND (reference sequence). Trimming stripped 5 bases from V and 0 bases from J, with 10 bases between. CDR3 amino acids: CASSANRVNTEAFF. In DNA, the CDR3 is TGTGCCAGTAGTGCCAACAGGGTGAACACTGAAGCTTTCTTT.

V gene TRBV27 combines with J gene TRBJ1-5; 8 bases line up with TRBD1. J lost 4 bases, V lost 3 bases, and 5 bases had no gene match. The CDR3 has 15 amino acids. Germline V gene data show CDR1 as MNHEY and CDR2 as SMNVEV (reference sequence). CDR3 residues: CASSFSGGGNQPQHF. The CDR3 nucleotides are TGTGCCAGCAGTTTCTCAGGGGGCGGTAATCAGCCCCAGCATTTT.

The chain recombines TRBV19 with TRBJ1-5; 8 positions agree with TRBD1. The germline V gene has CDR1 LNHDA and CDR2 SQIVND (reference sequence). The CDR3 covers 15 residues. V dropped 3 bases and J dropped 6; count of bases not matched to a gene: 7. The CDR3 sequence is CASSMDREAGQPQHF. The CDR3 bases are TGTGCCAGTAGTATGGACAGGGAGGCTGGTCAGCCCCAGCATTTT.

The gene calls are TRBV7-9 and TRBJ1-2; D not resolved. Per germline, CDR1 SEHNR and CDR2 FQNEAQ (reference sequence). The ends were cut back, 5 bases at V and 3 bases at J, with 13 bases in the middle. The CDR3 has 14 residues. Here the CDR3 reads CASSRTTEYYGYTF. Written as DNA, the CDR3 is TGTGCCAGCAGCAGAACAACGGAGTACTATGGCTACACCTTC.

This clone showed up just a few times. The chain combines TRBV12-3 or TRBV12-4 with TRBJ1-1; TRBD1 might be the D (6 bases). V lost 4 bases and J lost 3, with 6 bases in between. The CDR3 length is 12 residues. The CDR3 spells CASSSGDTEAFF. The CDR3 DNA is TGTGCCAGCAGTTCAGGGGACACTGAAGCTTTCTTT.

In this sample, this clone turned up once. The rearrangement links TRBV13 to TRBJ2-3; TRBD1 aligns across 7 bases. V was pared by 5 bases and J by 1 base, with 6 bases of the junction left unmatched. CDR3 length: 15 residues. Germline CDR1 is PRHDT and CDR2 is FYEKMQ (reference sequence). As DNA, the CDR3 is TGTGCCAGCAGCGGCAGAACAGGGGGCACAGATACGCAGTATTTT. The encoded protein is CASSGRTGGTDTQYF. Complete variable domain (other parts from reference TRBV13 and TRBJ2-3): AAGVIQSPRHLIKEKRETATLKCYPIPRHDTVYWYQQGPGQDPQFLISFYEKMQSDKGSIPDRFSAQQFSDYHSELNMSSLELGDSALYFCASSGRTGGTDTQYFGPGTRLTVL.

Details on this clone: A junction boundary mismatches the germline segment, possibly from a read error. The V call is TRBV5-4, the J call TRBJ2-7; a weak D match, TRBD1 (5 bases). This CDR3 is 14 amino acids long. Germline values: CDR1 SGHNT, CDR2 YYREEE (reference sequence). The CDR3 spells CASSSTPLGQGGSF. The CDR3 bases are TGTGCCAGCAGCTCCACTCCACTGGGGCAGGGCGGTTCCTTC. Based on the CDR3 plus reference TRBV5-4 and TRBJ2-7, the full variable domain is ETGVTQSPTHLIKTRGQQVTLRCSSQSGHNTVSWYQQALGQGPQFIFQYYREEENGRGNFPPRFSGLQFPNYSSELNVNALELDDSALYLCASSSTPLGQGGSFGPGTRLTVT.

V usage is TRBV27 and J usage is TRBJ2-1; 8 bases are shared with TRBD2. CDR1 is MNHEY, CDR2 SMNVEV, per germline (reference sequence). There are 14 residues in the CDR3. The V and J ends lost 8 bases and 2 bases, in that order; junction bases with no gene match: 5. In DNA form, the CDR3 reads TGTGCCAGCTCTCCGGGGGGGGCCTACAATGAGCAGTTCTTC. Protein: CASSPGGAYNEQFF.

In this sample, this clone turned up once. The genes are TRBV9 and TRBJ1-3, with 7 nucleotides matching TRBD1. CDR1 and CDR2 (germline): SGDLS, YYNGEE. CDR3 length: 14 residues. The V and J ends lost 2 bases and 11 bases, in that order; junction bases with no gene match: 10. CDR3 sequence reads: CASSVDGRGTAIYF. The CDR3 coding sequence is TGTGCCAGCAGCGTCGATGGCAGGGGGACGGCCATATATTTT.